This TCR beta chain was sequenced for a study of cytomegalovirus exposure and HLA in healthy donors. Germline values: CDR1 SGHRS, CDR2 YFSETQ. CDR3 length: 14 residues. V was pared by 4 bases and J by 2 bases, with 5 bases of the junction left unmatched. The PCR contained 60 Vbeta and 13 Jbeta primers. Clones were read by immunoSEQ multiplex PCR, and TCRdb kept only the in-frame ones, dropping some. The sample has some 200,000 clones; over 60% are singletons. As to this clone: The antigen remains undetermined.

Study findings and constraints: A prior analysis recorded that most TCR beta V segments were productive about 87% or about 30% of the time. Reportedly, a later analysis found an Asian-associated ancestry cluster had fewer N-insertions than the roughly 700-donor mean. TCR beta sequences numbering under 20,000 were associated with HLA alleles at 0.05 false discovery rate in a later analysis.

The source is a young man in good health and CMV-seronegative. Sequences were obtained from PBMCs. The chain has TRBV5-1 and TRBJ1-2; 7 bases align to TRBD1. Here the CDR3 DNA reads TGCGCCAGCAGCCACCGGACAGGCAACTATGGCTACACCTTC. This encodes CASSHRTGNYGYTF.